The T cell receptor (beta chain) under discussion was sequenced for a study of T cell responses to AZD1222 COVID-19 vaccine. Study conclusions and caveats: Donors were chiefly white British, with a greater number of females, and clonal diversity was perhaps underestimated. Spike-specific TCR breadth and depth both grew after two AZD1222 doses. Repertoire sampling happened only post peak T cell response.

For this clone: What it binds is unknown.

The data were produced by immunoSEQ multiplex PCR, yet TCRdb's version contains in-frame clones alone and is incomplete. The sample lists about 150,000 clones, 75% to 90% occurring once. V was shortened by 0 bases and J by 6 bases, with 11 bases between the two germline ends. Germline CDR1 KGHSH, CDR2 LQKENI. The CDR3 is 14 amino acids. The sequencing here drew on peripheral blood, taken after recovery from COVID-19. This clonotype was sampled from an adult who had recovered from COVID-19. The rearrangement links TRBV18 to TRBJ1-1; a possible D gene is TRBD1 (6 bases). CDR3 loop: CASSPPGGRAEAFF. The CDR3 DNA follows: TGTGCCAGCTCACCACCTGGGGGGCGGGCTGAAGCTTTCTTT. The full variable domain, completed using reference TRBV18 and TRBJ1-1, is NAGVMQNPRHLVRRRGQEARLRCSPMKGHSHVYWYRQLPEEGLKFMVYLQKENIIDESGMPKERFSAEFPKEGPSILRIQQVVRGDSAAYFCASSPPGGRAEAFFGQGTRLTVV.